This TCR beta chain is drawn from a study of blood T cell repertoires in COVID-19. The wider study: From the United States, Italy and Spain came samples of acute and convalescent COVID-19. The cDNA or gDNA used as material had been derived from T cells, B-cell-depleted T cells, or PBMCs.

There are a few counts of this clone. Measured with immunoSEQ multiplex PCR; TCRdb has only the in-frame clones, and not every one. The profile shows 65,000 to 90,000 clones, approximately 88% of them singletons. This clonotype was sampled from an elderly man with active or convalescent COVID-19. Input material: peripheral blood.

CDR3 nucleotides: TGTGCCAGCAGCCCTCCACTAGCGGGATTCGGGAATGAGCAGTTCTTC. Its translation: CASSPPLAGFGNEQFF. The J gene is TRBJ2-1, the V gene TRBV28; 10 nucleotides agree with TRBD2. J was trimmed by 7 bases and V by 6 bases; bases with no gene match: 12. Germline V gene lookup returns CDR1 MDHEN and CDR2 SYDVKM. The CDR3 consists of 16 residues.